This T cell receptor beta chain was captured in a study of cytomegalovirus exposure and HLA in healthy donors. Assay: immunoSEQ multiplex PCR; the TCRdb copy retains only in-frame clones and omits some. The sample holds roughly 120,000 clones; approximately 89% are singletons and the top ten take 1.5% to 2%. Notes on this clone: Its antigen is undetermined.

Overall study results and limits: While the bulk of TCR sequences proved rare, some public TCRs turned up in many donors.

The V gene end was trimmed by 3 bases and the J gene end by 9 bases; junction bases not matched to a gene: 7. The CDR3 extends over 14 amino acids. Germline V lookup: CDR1 SNHLY, CDR2 FYNNEI. The sequence was obtained from a woman under 30 in good health and CMV-seronegative. The sample was PBMCs. This sequence joins TRBV2 and TRBJ2-5, with 10 bases that match TRBD1. CDR3 sequence reads: CASSEGDRGRPQYF. CDR3 bases: TGTGCCAGCAGTGAGGGAGACAGGGGGCGTCCCCAGTACTTC. The variable domain in full, completed from reference TRBV2 and TRBJ2-5, reads EPEVTQTPSHQVTQMGQEVILRCVPISNHLYFYWYRQILGQKVEFLVSFYNNEISEKSEIFDDQFSVERPDGSNFTLKIRSTKLEDSAMYFCASSEGDRGRPQYFGPGTRLLVL.